This T cell receptor (beta chain) stems from a study of blood T cells in healthy people across ages. CDR3 size: 14 residues. The V gene's germline CDR1 is SQVTM and CDR2 ANQGSEA. The V and J ends lost 0 bases and 3 bases, in that order; junction bases with no gene match: 4. A J-beta primer mix and a sample-barcoded 5' primer were used in a second PCR of roughly 7 to 12 cycles. TCRdb re-derived calls from the 5' RACE reads in MiXCR, one entry per CDR3 protein. The sample carries approximately 700,000 distinct CDR3 sequences, 32% recorded once. The chain uses TRBV29-1 and TRBJ1-2; 7 bases are a match to TRBD1. This TCR was recovered from a woman of 80 years or more in good health. Material: blood. CDR3 DNA sequence: TGCAGCGTTGAAGAACCCGGACAGGACTATGGCTACACCTTC. Residues: CSVEEPGQDYGYTF.